The 27 T cell receptor beta chains given below trace back to one sample, sequenced in a study of tumor-infiltrating lymphocytes in localized non-small cell lung cancer (dated by TCRdb to the early 2020s). Library preparation used the immunoSEQ multiplex PCR assay. TCRdb took this table from immuneACCESS and kept in-frame rearrangements with V and J called. Such tables lack part of the clones; where checked against another copy, unresolved V genes explain under half of the gap, and the rest is unexplained. Recorded for this sample are 10,000 to 15,000 clones; 66% of them occurred a single time. 7% to 8% of the sample lies in the top ten. Sequencing was performed on lung tumor tissue. The receptors derive from a human donor with non-small cell lung cancer.

The rearrangement links TRBV2 to TRBJ1-1, with D possibly being TRBD1 (5 bases). Trimming removed 8 bases from V and 5 bases from J, with 6 bases in between. Germline assignment: CDR1 SNHLY and CDR2 FYNNEI. The CDR3 covers 10 residues. The CDR3 is CASGGTEAFF. In nucleotides, the CDR3 is TGTGCCAGCGGGGGAACTGAAGCTTTCTTT.

V gene TRBV10-3 combines with J gene TRBJ1-4, with 10 nucleotides matching TRBD1. In germline, CDR1 is ENHRY, CDR2 SYGVKD. This CDR3 region has 16 residues. Germline trimming cut 0 bases from V and 8 bases from J; bases unmatched to any gene: 6. The CDR3 loop reads CAISESKGTGDEKLFF. DNA for the CDR3: TGTGCCATCAGTGAGTCGAAGGGGACAGGGGACGAAAAACTGTTTTTT.

This rearrangement joins TRBV30 to TRBJ1-2; a possible D gene is TRBD1 (5 bases). This CDR3 region has 13 residues. The V end lost 8 bases, the J end lost 2 bases, and 15 bases lay between the germline ends. Germline V gene data show CDR1 as GTSNPN and CDR2 as SVGIG (reference sequence). CDR3 sequence reads: CAGSRGPNYGYTF. As DNA, the CDR3 is TGTGCCGGATCGCGGGGCCCGAACTATGGCTACACCTTC.

The rearrangement joins TRBV11-1 to TRBJ1-6, with TRBD1 matching 7 bases. CDR1 is SGHAT, CDR2 FQDESV, per germline (reference sequence). The length of the CDR3 is 15 residues. The V segment lost 5 bases and the J segment 7 bases; nucleotides outside the gene matches: 8. CDR3 amino acids: CASSHDRVGNSPLHF. As DNA, the CDR3 is TGTGCCAGCAGCCACGACAGGGTGGGAAATTCACCCCTCCACTTT.

The chain has TRBV10-3 and TRBJ2-1; D gene uncertain. Germline V gene data show CDR1 as ENHRY and CDR2 as SYGVKD. The V end was cut by 8 bases, the J end by 15 bases, with 14 bases between. CDR3 size: 10 residues. The CDR3 region has the DNA TGTGCCATCCTACAAGGGCGCGGGTTCTTC. It encodes CAILQGRGFF.

The chain combines TRBV6-5 with TRBJ2-1, with D perhaps given as TRBD1 or TRBD2 (5 bases each). This CDR3 contains 16 residues. The germline V gene encodes CDR1 MNHEY and CDR2 SVGAGI. The ends were cut back, 2 bases at V and 0 bases at J, with 11 bases in the middle. The DNA of the CDR3 is TGTGCCAGCAGTTACCGAGGGGCGGACTCCTACAATGAGCAGTTCTTC. Translation: CASSYRGADSYNEQFF.

The V call is TRBV6-1, the J call TRBJ2-3; 9 nucleotides agree with TRBD1. Germline V gene lookup returns CDR1 MNHNS and CDR2 SASEGT. The junction had 11 bases not matched to a gene; V was cut back by 1 base and J by 6 bases. CDR3 size: 17 residues. CDR3 protein: CASSEGVGTGISDTQYF. CDR3 in DNA: TGTGCCAGCAGTGAAGGGGTGGGGACAGGGATTTCGGATACGCAGTATTTT.

The V gene is TRBV5-1, the J gene TRBJ2-5, with D hard to call. Trimming shortened V by 4 bases and J by 2 bases, and 3 bases separated the two germline ends. The CDR3 is made up of 11 amino acids. Germline V gene sequence: CDR1 SGHRS, CDR2 YFSETQ. CDR3 protein: CASSQQETQYF. The DNA for the CDR3 is TGCGCCAGCAGCCAACAAGAGACCCAGTACTTC.

The chain recombines TRBV18 with TRBJ1-1; D not resolved. Germline CDR1 and CDR2: KGHSH and LQKENI. The CDR3 consists of 12 residues. Trimming cost V 3 bases and J 10 bases, with 12 bases left between them. The DNA of the CDR3 is TGTGCCAGCTCACCCTCCCGAAGTAGAGCTTTCTTT. Encoded protein: CASSPSRSRAFF.

The chain employs TRBV18 and TRBJ2-7, with 7 positions matching TRBD1. V lost 3 bases and J lost 2; bases outside the gene matches: 4. CDR1 is KGHSH and CDR2 is LQKENI in the germline V gene. CDR3 length equals 14 residues. CDR3 protein: CASSPGTDTYEQYF. In DNA form, the CDR3 reads TGTGCCAGCTCACCGGGGACAGATACCTACGAGCAGTACTTC.

This clone was seen more than once but under ten times. At one of its ends the junction is not consistent with the germline gene, which may arise from a read error. This CDR3 reads CASSLAWVYEQYF. As DNA, the CDR3 is TGTGCCAGCAGCCTAGCGTGGGTTTACGAGCAGTACTTC. The J gene is TRBJ2-7, the V gene TRBV7-2, with D possibly matching TRBD2 (6 bases). This CDR3 comprises 13 residues. CDR1 SGHTA and CDR2 FQGNSA come from the germline V gene.

This chain uses TRBV7-9 with TRBJ2-1, with D possibly TRBD2 on 5 matching bases. Trimming took 1 base from V and 4 from J, leaving 14 bases between them. CDR1 and CDR2 (germline): SEHNR, FQNEAQ (reference sequence). This CDR3 has 16 amino acids. CDR3 coding DNA: TGTGCCAGCAGCTTAGGATCGGGATCGAGTTACAATGAGCAGTTCTTC. This encodes CASSLGSGSSYNEQFF.

The chain uses TRBV18 and TRBJ2-3, with 9 bases lining up with TRBD1. After removal of 2 bases from V and 6 bases from J, the junction contained 6 bases not matched to a gene. The CDR3 has 15 amino acids. The V gene's germline CDR1 is KGHSH and CDR2 LQKENI. The CDR3 DNA is TGTGCCAGCTCACCAGGGACAGGGATAGCGGATACGCAGTATTTT. This encodes CASSPGTGIADTQYF.

As regards this clone: At the DNA level, this CDR3 is encoded by other sequences in the same sample as well. CDR3 bases: TGTGCCAGCAGCTTAGGACAGGGCGGACAGCCCCAGCATTTT. It encodes CASSLGQGGQPQHF. The V gene is TRBV7-9, the J gene TRBJ1-5; 7 positions agree with TRBD1. This CDR3 spans 14 amino acids. Germline-derived CDR1 and CDR2 are SEHNR and FQNEAQ (reference sequence). Trimming removed 1 base from V and 7 bases from J; junction bases left unmatched: 4.

The V and J genes are TRBV5-1 and TRBJ1-1; 8 bases align to TRBD1. CDR1 is SGHRS and CDR2 is YFSETQ in the germline V gene. V gave up 0 bases and J gave up 2 bases; unmatched junction bases: 6. This CDR3 contains 16 residues. DNA for the CDR3: TGCGCCAGCAGCTTGGACTCGACAGGGGCTAACACTGAAGCTTTCTTT. It specifies CASSLDSTGANTEAFF. The full variable domain, with the rest looked up from reference TRBV5-1 and TRBJ1-1, is KAGVTQTPRYLIKTRGQQVTLSCSPISGHRSVSWYQQTPGQGLQFLFEYFSETQRNKGNFPGRFSGRQFSNSRSEMNVSTLELGDSALYLCASSLDSTGANTEAFFGQGTRLTVV.

This clone turned up a few times. J is TRBJ2-2 and V is TRBV28; 7 bases fit TRBD2. Germline loops: CDR1 MDHEN, CDR2 SYDVKM. The CDR3 totals 15 residues. J lost 6 bases, V lost 3 bases, and 7 bases had no gene match. The CDR3 nucleotides are TGTGCCAGCAGTTTCGTGGGGGGGGGATCCGGGGAGCTGTTTTTT. It encodes CASSFVGGGSGELFF.

By share, this clone ranks as medium-sized. V usage is TRBV5-4 and J usage is TRBJ2-7; TRBD1 agrees at 7 bases. Germline V CDR1 and CDR2: SGHNT, YYREEE (reference sequence). This CDR3 spans 13 amino acids. After removal of 4 bases from V and 3 bases from J, the junction contained 4 bases not matched to a gene. This CDR3 is CASSRQGNYEQYF. For the CDR3, the DNA is TGTGCCAGCAGCCGACAGGGAAACTACGAGCAGTACTTC. Complete variable domain (other parts from reference TRBV5-4 and TRBJ2-7): ETGVTQSPTHLIKTRGQQVTLRCSSQSGHNTVSWYQQALGQGPQFIFQYYREEENGRGNFPPRFSGLQFPNYSSELNVNALELDDSALYLCASSRQGNYEQYFGPGTRLTVT.

The rearrangement links TRBV28 to TRBJ2-7; D may be TRBD1 (6 bases). Trimming shortened V by 6 bases and J by 2 bases, and 14 bases separated the two germline ends. The CDR3 contains 14 residues. Looked up from germline, CDR1 is MDHEN and CDR2 is SYDVKM. The CDR3 region has the DNA TGTGCCAGCAGCTCCCCGGGACACACCTACGAGCAGTACTTC. The encoded protein is CASSSPGHTYEQYF.

J is TRBJ2-1 and V is TRBV5-4; 9 bases agree with TRBD2. From germline, CDR1 is SGHNT and CDR2 YYREEE (reference sequence). The CDR3 consists of 15 residues. V was pared by 0 bases and J by 4 bases, with 2 bases of the junction left unmatched. The CDR3 region is CASSLGLAGYNEQFF. CDR3 nucleotide sequence: TGTGCCAGCAGCTTGGGTCTAGCGGGGTACAATGAGCAGTTCTTC.

The gene calls are TRBV7-9 and TRBJ1-6, with 9 bases matching TRBD1. The CDR3 runs 15 residues. The V gene's germline CDR1 is SEHNR and CDR2 FQNEAQ (reference sequence). V shed 1 base and J 9 bases; nucleotides not matched to a gene: 4. For the CDR3, the DNA is TGTGCCAGCAGCTTAGTACAGGGGGCGGGTTCACCCCTCCACTTT. Encoded protein: CASSLVQGAGSPLHF.

This clone rates as medium-sized. CDR3 sequence (DNA): TGTGCCAGCAGCAAGGGTCCCGAAAGCAATCAGCCCCAGCATTTT. Translated, it gives CASSKGPESNQPQHF. The V call is TRBV5-4, the J call TRBJ1-5, with D unresolved. CDR1 is SGHNT and CDR2 is YYREEE in the germline V gene (reference sequence). This CDR3 has 15 amino acids. Between the trimmed V and J ends, which lost 4 bases and 1 base, there was a span of 12 bases.

The genes are TRBV20-1 and TRBJ2-7; weak D call: TRBD1 (5 bases). The CDR3 sequence is 8 residues long. V was pared by 6 bases and J by 12 bases, with 9 bases between. Germline-derived CDR1 and CDR2 are DFQATT and SNEGSKA (reference sequence). CDR3 in DNA: TGCAGTGCGGGGCCTCGGTACTTC. It specifies CSAGPRYF.

The chain joins TRBV7-9 to TRBJ1-3; D may be TRBD1 (5 bases). Trimming took off 2 bases at V and 2 bases at J, with 10 bases between the two ends. The V gene's germline CDR1 is SEHNR and CDR2 FQNEAQ (reference sequence). The CDR3 has 15 residues. In nucleotides, the CDR3 is TGTGCCAGCAGCTTACGGGGGACCACTGGAAACACCATATATTTT. Translated, it gives CASSLRGTTGNTIYF.

The V and J genes are TRBV30 and TRBJ1-4; weak D call: TRBD1 (5 bases). With 2 bases removed from V and 11 bases from J, the gap between germline ends came to 15 bases. The CDR3 is made up of 13 amino acids. Germline loops: CDR1 GTSNPN, CDR2 SVGIG (reference sequence). The CDR3 bases are TGTGCCTGGAGTAAAGGGGTTAATGGGAAACTGTTTTTT. Its translation: CAWSKGVNGKLFF.

The gene calls are TRBV7-2 and TRBJ1-5; D not certain. The germline V and J ends were trimmed by 5 bases and 0 bases, with 8 bases remaining between them. The germline V gene encodes CDR1 SGHTA and CDR2 FQGNSA. This CDR3 contains 14 residues. CDR3 in amino acids: CASSVGRSNQPQHF. The DNA of the CDR3 is TGTGCCAGCAGCGTAGGCCGTAGCAATCAGCCCCAGCATTTT.

A single count supports this clone. The chain is built from TRBV7-2 and TRBJ1-3; D gene ambiguous. CDR1 SGHTA and CDR2 FQGNSA come from the germline V gene. The length of the CDR3 is 15 residues. V dropped 2 bases and J dropped 2 bases, with 10 bases sitting between them. As DNA, the CDR3 is TGTGCCAGCAGCTTATTGGGAGGAACTGGAAACACCATATATTTT. Residues: CASSLLGGTGNTIYF.

V gene TRBV2 combines with J gene TRBJ1-2, with D perhaps TRBD1 (5 bases). The CDR3 length is 16 residues. V shed 1 base and J shed 6 bases, with 18 bases lying between them. Germline loops: CDR1 SNHLY, CDR2 FYNNEI. CDR3 nucleotides: TGTGCCAGCAGTGAAGGTGGGGTAGCAGGGTGGGATGGCTACACCTTC. Translated, it gives CASSEGGVAGWDGYTF. The full variable domain, completed using reference TRBV2 and TRBJ1-2, is EPEVTQTPSHQVTQMGQEVILRCVPISNHLYFYWYRQILGQKVEFLVSFYNNEISEKSEIFDDQFSVERPDGSNFTLKIRSTKLEDSAMYFCASSEGGVAGWDGYTFGSGTRLTVV.